A single sample gave rise to the 22 T cell receptor beta chains below, sequenced in a study of T-cell memory formation after mild COVID-19. TCRdb fed the 5' RACE reads into MiXCR, producing one record per CDR3 protein. The table has around 62,000 distinct CDR3 sequences, approximately 30% seen once; the top ten hold around 40%. Sequenced input: PBMCs or a T cell subset sorted from them (not recorded which). These TCRs come from a young man who had mild COVID-19 (a few samples of this study predate the infection). Cell type and time point are not known.

CDR3 DNA sequence: TGTGCCAGCAGCTTATCTAGCGGGGCTTTAAATGAGCAGTTCTTC. It yields the protein CASSLSSGALNEQFF. This chain uses TRBV11-2 with TRBJ2-1; TRBD2 agrees at 9 bases. With V trimmed by 2 bases and J by 7 bases, 6 bases remained unmatched. The CDR3 runs 15 residues. Germline V gene data show CDR1 as SGHAT and CDR2 as FQNNGV.

The chain carries TRBV6-5 and TRBJ2-1, with TRBD2 matching over 7 bases. After removal of 3 bases from V and 6 bases from J, the junction contained 5 bases not matched to a gene. The CDR3 is 14 residues long. CDR1 MNHEY and CDR2 SVGAGI come from the germline V gene. The CDR3 is CASSYFGGGNEQFF. In DNA, the CDR3 is TGTGCCAGCAGTTATTTCGGCGGGGGCAATGAGCAGTTCTTC.

V and J are TRBV6-6 and TRBJ1-4; D uncertain. Germline-derived CDR1 and CDR2 are MNHNY and SVGAGI (reference sequence). Trimming cost V 5 bases and J 0 bases, with 10 bases left between them. The CDR3 runs 15 residues. CDR3 sequence (DNA): TGTGCCAGCAGTCTGACGCAGGCAACTAATGAAAAACTGTTTTTT. Amino acids: CASSLTQATNEKLFF.

The chain employs TRBV12-3 or TRBV12-4 and TRBJ2-3; D possibly matches TRBD1 or TRBD2 (5 bases each). There are 16 residues in the CDR3. The V gene lost 6 bases and the J gene lost 1 base, with 17 bases spanning the gap. CDR3 sequence (DNA): TGTGCCAGCAGCCCTGGGACCGACGGGGGCACAGATACGCAGTATTTT. Protein sequence: CASSPGTDGGTDTQYF.

The rearrangement joins TRBV24-1 to TRBJ1-5; D is ambiguous. The CDR3 loop spans 16 amino acids. Germline V gives CDR1 KGHDR, CDR2 SFDVKD. Trimming pared 0 bases from V and 4 bases from J, leaving 12 bases between. CDR3 amino acids: CATSDLKGRRNQPQHF. The CDR3 coding sequence is TGTGCCACCAGTGATTTGAAGGGTCGACGGAATCAGCCCCAGCATTTT.

The genes are TRBV11-3 and TRBJ1-1; D may be TRBD1 (5 bases). V was pared by 2 bases and J by 3 bases, with 16 bases between. This CDR3 has 16 amino acids. Germline loops: CDR1 SGHNT, CDR2 YENEEA. DNA for the CDR3: TGTGCCAGCAGCTTATCGGAATCAGGGCGGCACACTGAAGCTTTCTTT. Protein sequence: CASSLSESGRHTEAFF. The full variable domain, its missing parts supplied by reference TRBV11-3 and TRBJ1-1, is EAGVVQSPRYKIIEKKQPVAFWCNPISGHNTLYWYLQNLGQGPELLIRYENEEAVDDSQLPKDRFSAERLKGVDSTLKIQPAELGDSAVYLCASSLSESGRHTEAFFGQGTRLTVV.

The chain is built from TRBV11-2 and TRBJ2-3; TRBD2 matches 10 bases. V lost 1 base and J lost 8; bases outside the gene matches: 9. Looked up from germline, CDR1 is SGHAT and CDR2 is FQNNGV. The CDR3 is made up of 16 amino acids. The CDR3 coding sequence is TGTGCCAGCAGCTTAGGTTTTAGCGGGGGGCCGGCTACGCAGTATTTT. As protein: CASSLGFSGGPATQYF.

This clonotype has a handful of counts. The chain joins TRBV18 to TRBJ2-7; no clear D gene. Per the germline V gene, CDR1 is KGHSH and CDR2 is LQKENI. The CDR3 covers 11 residues. V was trimmed by 2 bases and J by 10 bases, leaving 9 bases between them. The CDR3: CASSPSAVQYV. CDR3 DNA sequence: TGTGCCAGCTCACCATCGGCAGTTCAGTACGTC.

This clonotype was counted between two and nine times. V is TRBV4-1 and J is TRBJ1-6; D may be TRBD1 (5 bases). This CDR3 is 13 amino acids long. Trimming took off 3 bases at V and 8 bases at J, with 8 bases between the two ends. Germline values: CDR1 MGHRA, CDR2 YSYEKL. The CDR3 is CASSQGVDSPLHF. The CDR3 DNA is TGCGCCAGCAGCCAGGGGGTGGATTCACCCCTCCACTTT.

The CDR3 is CASSRLGNYEQYV. In nucleotides, the CDR3 is TGTGCCAGCAGCCGACTCGGCAACTACGAGCAGTACGTC. The chain uses TRBV14 and TRBJ2-7; D unresolved. Looked up from germline, CDR1 is SGHDN and CDR2 is FVKESK. V was pared by 4 bases and J by 3 bases, with 10 bases between. The CDR3 has 13 residues.

This clonotype turned up a few times. The chain uses TRBV4-1 and TRBJ2-1, with TRBD2 matching over 7 bases. The CDR3 runs to 15 residues. V dropped 2 bases and J dropped 3; count of bases not matched to a gene: 4. Germline CDR1 is MGHRA and CDR2 is YSYEKL. The chain's CDR3 is CASSQLPGGYNEQFF. The CDR3 DNA is TGCGCCAGCAGCCAATTGCCGGGGGGCTACAATGAGCAGTTCTTC.

This clonotype has a handful of counts. V and J are TRBV20-1 and TRBJ2-5; D ambiguous. Trimming removed 5 bases from V and 7 bases from J, with 11 bases in between. Germline V gene data show CDR1 as DFQATT and CDR2 as SNEGSKA (reference sequence). The CDR3 runs to 11 residues. The CDR3 DNA sequence: TGCAGTGCTGAGGAACCGGGGACCCAGTACTTC. This sequence encodes CSAEEPGTQYF.

This clonotype has a handful of counts. CDR3 nucleotide sequence: TGTGCCAGCAGGCCGCGGGGACAGGGGAACCAAGAGACCCAGTACTTC. As protein: CASRPRGQGNQETQYF. The V and J genes are TRBV6-6 and TRBJ2-5; 10 bases agree with TRBD1. The ends lost 6 bases at V and 0 bases at J; junction bases unmatched: 7. Germline CDR1 reads MNHNY; CDR2 reads SVGAGI (reference sequence). The CDR3 has 16 residues.

This chain links TRBV7-9 with TRBJ1-5; TRBD1 matches at 7 bases. V gave up 4 bases and J gave up 4 bases; unmatched junction bases: 7. The germline gives CDR1 SEHNR, CDR2 FQNEAQ (reference sequence). This CDR3 comprises 15 residues. CDR3 sequence (DNA): TGTGCCAGCAGCTCCGACAGGGAGGAGAATCAGCCCCAGCATTTT. Its protein product is CASSSDREENQPQHF.

This chain connects TRBV18 to TRBJ1-5, with D tentatively TRBD1 (5 bases). Per the germline V gene, CDR1 is KGHSH and CDR2 is LQKENI. The V gene lost 2 bases and the J gene lost 11 bases, with 13 bases spanning the gap. This CDR3 contains 13 residues. This CDR3 is CASSPSGVEAQHF. The CDR3 nucleotides are TGTGCCAGCTCACCATCGGGGGTTGAGGCCCAGCATTTT.

In this sample, this clonotype turned up a few times. V gene TRBV12-3 or TRBV12-4 combines with J gene TRBJ1-6; 9 nucleotides line up with TRBD1. This CDR3 is 18 amino acids long. The V segment lost 5 bases and the J segment 3 bases; nucleotides outside the gene matches: 11. The CDR3 DNA follows: TGTGCCAGCAGTCTTGGGACAGGGTTTTACCACTATAATTCACCCCTCCACTTT. This codes for CASSLGTGFYHYNSPLHF.

The V call is TRBV7-2, the J call TRBJ2-3, with a weak D call TRBD2 (7 bases). Germline V gene data show CDR1 as SGHTA and CDR2 as FQGNSA. V was shortened by 0 bases and J by 5 bases, with 15 bases between the two germline ends. This CDR3 is built from 16 residues. This CDR3 reads CASSLALGGARDTQYF. The CDR3 DNA reads as TGTGCCAGCAGCTTAGCGCTGGGGGGGGCTAGAGATACGCAGTATTTT.

V is TRBV4-1 and J is TRBJ2-5; TRBD2 might be the D (7 bases). V lost 0 bases to trimming and J lost 6 bases, with 17 bases between them. The CDR3 is 16 residues long. CDR1 is MGHRA, CDR2 YSYEKL, per germline. In DNA, the CDR3 is TGCGCCAGCAGCCAAGACCCTTTCCGGGGGGCAAAGACCCAGTACTTC. Protein product: CASSQDPFRGAKTQYF.

The chain couples TRBV4-1 to TRBJ2-3, with D possibly matching TRBD2 (6 bases). The V and J ends lost 2 bases and 4 bases respectively, with 16 bases between them. Germline CDR1 and CDR2: MGHRA and YSYEKL. CDR3 length equals 16 residues. This CDR3 is CASSQIGGFEADTQYF. In DNA, the CDR3 is TGCGCCAGCAGCCAAATTGGGGGGTTTGAGGCAGATACGCAGTATTTT.

Only a few counts were recorded for this clonotype. The chain combines TRBV10-3 with TRBJ2-3; TRBD1 or TRBD2 may be the D gene (5 bases each). CDR3 length: 16 residues. Germline V gene sequence: CDR1 ENHRY, CDR2 SYGVKD. The V end was cut by 3 bases, the J end by 2 bases, with 15 bases between. The chain's CDR3 is CAISEPGRALTDTQYF. Here the CDR3 DNA reads TGTGCCATCAGTGAACCGGGACGTGCTCTCACAGATACGCAGTATTTT.

The chain combines TRBV3-1 with TRBJ2-3; 12 nucleotides align to TRBD2. The CDR3 totals 19 residues. CDR1 is LGHDT, CDR2 YNNKEL, per germline (reference sequence). The V gene end was trimmed by 0 bases and the J gene end by 1 base; junction bases not matched to a gene: 8. CDR3 in DNA: TGTGCCAGCAGCCAAGATGAACTAGCGGGGGGCCCCGGCACAGATACGCAGTATTTT. Translation gives CASSQDELAGGPGTDTQYF.

This clonotype has only a few counts. The J gene is TRBJ2-7, the V gene TRBV5-6; tentatively, D is TRBD1 or TRBD2 (5 bases each). V gave up 7 bases and J gave up 0 bases, with 14 bases separating them. CDR1 is SGHDT, CDR2 YYEEEE, per germline. The CDR3 length is 14 residues. The CDR3 loop reads CASQGPTSSYEQYF. CDR3 coding DNA: TGTGCCAGCCAGGGACCCACGTCCTCCTACGAGCAGTACTTC.